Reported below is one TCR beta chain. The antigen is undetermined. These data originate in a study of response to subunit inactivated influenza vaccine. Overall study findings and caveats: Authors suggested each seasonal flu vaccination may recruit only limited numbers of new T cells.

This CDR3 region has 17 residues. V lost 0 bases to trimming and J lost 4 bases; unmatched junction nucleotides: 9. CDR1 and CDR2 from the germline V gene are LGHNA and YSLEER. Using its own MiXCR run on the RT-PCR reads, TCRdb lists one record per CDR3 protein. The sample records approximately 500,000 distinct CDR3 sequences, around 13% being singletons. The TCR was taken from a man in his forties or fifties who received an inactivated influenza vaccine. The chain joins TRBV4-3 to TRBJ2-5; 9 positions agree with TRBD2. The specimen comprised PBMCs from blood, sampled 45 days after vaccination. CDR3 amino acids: CASSQDLASGVLETQYF. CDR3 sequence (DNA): TGCGCCAGCAGCCAAGATTTGGCTAGCGGGGTGTTAGAGACCCAGTACTTC.